This is a list of T cell receptor beta chains from one sample in a study of cytomegalovirus exposure and HLA in healthy donors. Produced via immunoSEQ multiplex PCR; TCRdb's table is partial and in-frame only. The sample holds 210,000 or so clones, about 77% seen once. The sample was PBMCs. The origin of the receptors is a woman aged 30 to 39 in good health and CMV-seropositive. The CDR3 runs from the conserved cysteine through the conserved F or W. D genes are given only for firm matches. Rows may omit the clone size; those that give it use once, few, many or a size class.

V	D	size	J	CDR3	DNA
TRBV4-1	-	few	TRBJ2-4	CASSHPDSYKNIQYF	TGCGCCAGCAGCCACCCAGACAGCTACAAAAACATTCAGTACTTC
TRBV7-2	TRBD1	-	TRBJ1-2	CASSPGPGTGVGYTF	TGTGCCAGCAGCCCAGGTCCCGGGACAGGGGTTGGCTACACCTTC
TRBV6-1	-	-	TRBJ1-3	CASSLGGENTIYF	TGTGCCAGCAGTTTAGGAGGGGAAAACACCATATATTTT
TRBV18	TRBD1	-	TRBJ1-5	CASSPRDRDQPQHF	TGTGCCAGCTCACCAAGGGACAGGGACCAGCCCCAGCATTTT
TRBV10-2	-	-	TRBJ1-3	CASSAEGAIGNTIYF	TGCGCCAGCAGTGCCGAAGGGGCTATTGGAAACACCATATATTTT
TRBV9	TRBD2	few	TRBJ2-3	CASSVGSGRPGDTQYF	TGTGCCAGCAGCGTAGGTAGCGGGAGGCCGGGAGATACGCAGTATTTT
TRBV11-2	-	-	TRBJ1-3	CASSLDSSGNTIYF	TGTGCCAGCAGCCTAGACAGCTCTGGAAACACCATATATTTT
TRBV28	TRBD2	-	TRBJ2-7	CASSSGTSGGTYEQYF	TGTGCCAGCAGCTCCGGGACTAGCGGGGGGACCTACGAGCAGTACTTC
TRBV18	TRBD2	-	TRBJ2-3	CASSPSGTTDTQYF	TGTGCCAGCTCACCTAGCGGGACCACAGATACGCAGTATTTT
TRBV27	TRBD2	-	TRBJ2-3	CASSPQRLAQADTQYF	TGTGCCAGCAGTCCCCAAAGACTAGCACAGGCAGATACGCAGTATTTT
TRBV7-2	-	-	TRBJ1-2	CASSLDLGPGRGYTF	TGTGCCAGCAGCTTAGACCTGGGGCCAGGACGGGGCTACACCTTC
TRBV29-1	-	-	TRBJ1-2	CSVGAGDYGYTF	TGCAGCGTTGGGGCGGGGGACTATGGCTACACCTTC
TRBV11-3	-	-	TRBJ2-1	CASSSQGMDEQFF	TGTGCCAGCAGCTCCCAGGGGATGGATGAGCAGTTCTTC
TRBV7-2	TRBD2	-	TRBJ2-5	CASSFLLAGAQETQYF	TGTGCCAGCAGCTTCCTACTAGCGGGGGCCCAAGAGACCCAGTACTTC
TRBV9	TRBD1	-	TRBJ1-1	CASSPRRDSYNTEAFF	TGTGCCAGCAGCCCTCGGAGGGACAGCTACAACACTGAAGCTTTCTTT
TRBV11-2	-	once	TRBJ1-4	CASSARPRGEKLFF	TGTGCCAGCAGCGCCCGTCCCAGGGGCGAAAAACTGTTTTTT
TRBV28	-	-	TRBJ2-3	CASSRSPADTQYF	TGTGCCAGCAGTCGGAGTCCGGCAGATACGCAGTATTTT
TRBV7-6	-	-	TRBJ2-7	CASSLSEGLNYEQYF	TGTGCCAGCAGCTTAAGTGAGGGACTTAACTACGAGCAGTACTTC
TRBV6-6	TRBD2	-	TRBJ2-1	CATKISSGVTYNEQFF	TGTGCCACCAAGATCTCAAGCGGGGTGACCTACAATGAGCAGTTCTTC
TRBV2	-	-	TRBJ2-5	CASSEATGGGETQYF	TGTGCCAGCAGCGAAGCGACGGGGGGCGGAGAGACCCAGTACTTC
TRBV7-2	-	-	TRBJ1-1	CASSLGGVMNTEAFF	TGTGCCAGCAGCTTAGGGGGGGTGATGAACACTGAAGCTTTCTTT
TRBV7-9	-	-	TRBJ1-1	CASSFGGENTEAFF	TGTGCCAGCAGCTTCGGAGGGGAGAACACTGAAGCTTTCTTT